The next 32 T cell receptor beta chains were all read from a single sample in a study of T cells in Graves' hyperthyroidism and ophthalmopathy. TCR beta CDR3 sequences were amplified from RNA transcripts. The TCR CDR3 was amplified in a first-round RT-PCR using the HTBI primer set. Each CDR3 protein gets one entry after TCRdb re-called the multiplex PCR reads with MiXCR. The table records fewer than 550,000 distinct CDR3 sequences, roughly a quarter of them present only once. Input material: blood. These receptors all stem from a woman aged 30 to 39 with Graves' ophthalmopathy.

V usage is TRBV12-3 or TRBV12-4 and J usage is TRBJ1-1; 7 bases are shared with TRBD1. V gave up 6 bases and J gave up 4 bases; unmatched junction bases: 5. This CDR3 comprises 13 residues. The CDR3 nucleotides read TGTGCCAGCAGAACAGGGGCGAGCACTGAAGCTTTCTTT. Its translation is CASRTGASTEAFF.

The V gene is TRBV25-1, the J gene TRBJ2-7; 7 bases match TRBD1. The CDR3 totals 13 residues. Germline values: CDR1 MGHDK, CDR2 SYGVNS. The junction had 6 bases not matched to a gene; V was cut back by 6 bases and J by 4 bases. The CDR3 coding sequence is TGTGCCAGCAGGACAGGGAATGGGTACGAGCAGTACTTC. Residues: CASRTGNGYEQYF.

This clonotype was seen ten or more times. CDR3 DNA sequence: TGTGCCAGCAGTGGGACAGGGATGAACACTGAAGCTTTCTTT. Translation gives CASSGTGMNTEAFF. The V call is TRBV12-3 or TRBV12-4, the J call TRBJ1-1; 9 nucleotides agree with TRBD1. CDR3 length equals 14 residues. Trimming removed 5 bases from V and 0 bases from J; junction bases left unmatched: 1.

The chain uses TRBV6-1 and TRBJ2-2, with TRBD1 matching 10 bases. Germline values: CDR1 MNHNS, CDR2 SASEGT. This CDR3 region has 15 residues. J was trimmed by 5 bases and V by 8 bases; bases with no gene match: 8. The CDR3 here is CASGGGQGGTGELFF. The CDR3 bases are TGTGCCAGCGGGGGAGGACAGGGGGGAACCGGGGAGCTGTTTTTT.

The chain is built from TRBV29-1 and TRBJ2-7; unclear D gene. Trimming pared 4 bases from V and 4 bases from J, leaving 11 bases between. The CDR3 is 12 residues long. Germline V CDR1 and CDR2: SQVTM, ANQGSEA. The CDR3 is CSVADPSYEQYF. DNA for the CDR3: TGCAGCGTTGCTGACCCCTCTTACGAGCAGTACTTC.

The chain uses TRBV20-1 and TRBJ2-7, with D tentatively TRBD1 (6 bases). The germline V gene encodes CDR1 DFQATT and CDR2 SNEGSKA (reference sequence). Trimming shortened V by 4 bases and J by 3 bases, and 19 bases separated the two germline ends. The CDR3 extends over 15 amino acids. The CDR3 reads CSAISRGSDIYEQYF. Here the CDR3 DNA reads TGCAGTGCTATCAGTAGGGGGAGTGACATCTACGAGCAGTACTTC.

This clonotype was counted ten times or more. This chain connects TRBV20-1 to TRBJ2-7; tentatively, D is TRBD1 (6 bases). The ends were cut back, 2 bases at V and 5 bases at J, with 13 bases in the middle. CDR1 and CDR2 from the germline V gene are DFQATT and SNEGSKA (reference sequence). CDR3 size: 13 residues. CDR3 DNA: TGCAGTGCTAGAAGGCAGGGGATGGACGAGCAGTACTTC. Its protein product is CSARRQGMDEQYF.

The chain has TRBV20-1 and TRBJ2-5; D gene uncertain. Trimming left V 2 bases short and J 6 bases short, with 13 bases between. CDR1 and CDR2 (germline): DFQATT, SNEGSKA (reference sequence). There are 13 residues in the CDR3. CDR3 amino acids: CSARYDTPKTQYF. The CDR3 DNA sequence: TGCAGTGCTAGATATGACACCCCCAAGACCCAGTACTTC.

In this sample, this clonotype turned up many times. The chain couples TRBV7-2 to TRBJ1-2; D is uncertain. CDR1 and CDR2 (germline): SGHTA, FQGNSA. The CDR3 length is 15 residues. V lost 5 bases to trimming and J lost 1 base, with 14 bases between them. The DNA of the CDR3 is TGTGCCAGCAGCGGGATAACGGCGGATAACTATGGCTACACCTTC. It translates to CASSGITADNYGYTF. The full variable domain, rest sourced from reference TRBV7-2 and TRBJ1-2, is GAGVSQSPSNKVTEKGKDVELRCDPISGHTALYWYRQSLGQGLEFLIYFQGNSAPDKSGLPSDRFSAERTGGSVSTLTIQRTQQEDSAVYLCASSGITADNYGYTFGSGTRLTVV.

CDR3: CASSPPDRGDYGYTF. The CDR3 DNA follows: TGTGCCAGCTCACCACCCGACAGGGGTGACTATGGCTACACCTTC. V gene TRBV18 combines with J gene TRBJ1-2; 8 nucleotides line up with TRBD1. Germline V lookup: CDR1 KGHSH, CDR2 LQKENI. V dropped 0 bases and J dropped 3; count of bases not matched to a gene: 3. The CDR3 has 15 amino acids. Combining the CDR3 with reference TRBV18 and TRBJ1-2 gives the whole variable domain NAGVMQNPRHLVRRRGQEARLRCSPMKGHSHVYWYRQLPEEGLKFMVYLQKENIIDESGMPKERFSAEFPKEGPSILRIQQVVRGDSAAYFCASSPPDRGDYGYTFGSGTRLTVV.

The chain recombines TRBV20-1 with TRBJ1-1; D is unresolved. The CDR3 loop spans 14 amino acids. The germline V gene encodes CDR1 DFQATT and CDR2 SNEGSKA (reference sequence). Trimming removed 0 bases from V and 0 bases from J, with 8 bases in between. The CDR3 sequence is CSAREAGVNTEAFF. In DNA, the CDR3 is TGCAGTGCTAGAGAGGCAGGAGTGAACACTGAAGCTTTCTTT.

A few counts support this clonotype. The rearrangement joins TRBV18 to TRBJ2-2, with 7 bases matching TRBD2. Germline assignment: CDR1 KGHSH and CDR2 LQKENI. With 4 bases clipped from V and 0 bases from J, the junction kept 2 bases outside the gene matches. There are 15 residues in the CDR3. The CDR3 protein is CASSQAGTNTGELFF. The CDR3 bases are TGTGCCAGCTCACAAGCGGGGACGAACACCGGGGAGCTGTTTTTT.

This clonotype occurred many times. The V and J genes are TRBV27 and TRBJ1-5; no firm D call. V dropped 4 bases and J dropped 9 bases, with 13 bases sitting between them. The CDR3 runs 13 residues. Looked up from germline, CDR1 is MNHEY and CDR2 is SMNVEV (reference sequence). The CDR3 loop is CASSYGREGPQHF. CDR3 DNA sequence: TGTGCCAGCAGTTACGGGAGGGAGGGGCCCCAGCATTTT.

At least ten counts were recorded for this clonotype. The chain employs TRBV7-3 and TRBJ2-2; D call uncertain. In germline, CDR1 is SGHTA, CDR2 FQGTGA. This CDR3 has 15 residues. Trimming took 0 bases from V and 2 from J, leaving 7 bases between them. For the CDR3, the DNA is TGTGCCAGCAGCTTAACTTTGACAAACACCGGGGAGCTGTTTTTT. It codes for CASSLTLTNTGELFF.

The CDR3 nucleotides are TGCGCCAGCAGGACCGGGACAGCAAACTACGAGCAGTACTTC. Its translation is CASRTGTANYEQYF. The V call is TRBV5-1, the J call TRBJ2-7, with 7 nucleotides matching TRBD1. CDR3 size: 14 residues. Germline CDR1 and CDR2: SGHRS and YFSETQ. The V and J ends lost 5 bases and 3 bases, in that order; junction bases with no gene match: 8.

There are a few counts of this clonotype. The V call is TRBV2, the J call TRBJ2-5; D may be TRBD1 or TRBD2 (6 bases each). The V gene lost 3 bases and the J gene lost 1 base, with 12 bases spanning the gap. Germline-derived CDR1 and CDR2 are SNHLY and FYNNEI. The CDR3 totals 15 residues. In DNA form, the CDR3 reads TGTGCCAGCAGTGATCGGGGGCTCCGCCAAGAGACCCAGTACTTC. This gives the protein CASSDRGLRQETQYF.

This clonotype was seen repeatedly, ten times or more. The chain has TRBV6-5 and TRBJ2-2, with D perhaps matching TRBD2 (6 bases). The CDR3 has 17 amino acids. Germline V gene sequence: CDR1 MNHEY, CDR2 SVGAGI. V lost 4 bases and J lost 5, with 20 bases in between. Here the CDR3 reads CASSSDGTLGGTGELFF. The CDR3 DNA reads TGTGCCAGCAGTTCCGATGGGACCCTCGGAGGGACCGGGGAGCTGTTTTTT.

The J gene is TRBJ1-1, the V gene TRBV12-3 or TRBV12-4; D unresolved. The germline V and J ends were trimmed by 6 bases and 0 bases, with 8 bases remaining between them. There are 13 residues in the CDR3. CDR3 loop: CASRQKLNTEAFF. CDR3 nucleotides: TGTGCCAGCAGACAGAAATTGAACACTGAAGCTTTCTTT.

This rearrangement joins TRBV28 to TRBJ2-5; D is uncertain. The CDR3 covers 11 residues. CDR1 is MDHEN, CDR2 SYDVKM, per germline. The ends were cut back, 4 bases at V and 9 bases at J, with 9 bases in the middle. The CDR3 sequence: CASSSPMAQYF. The CDR3, as DNA: TGTGCCAGCAGTTCCCCGATGGCCCAGTACTTC.

The rearrangement joins TRBV4-1 to TRBJ2-5; D could derive from TRBD1 or TRBD2 (5 bases each). Germline V CDR1 and CDR2: MGHRA, YSYEKL. This CDR3 contains 15 residues. V lost 4 bases and J lost 5, with 17 bases in between. This CDR3 reads CASSPTGTPFETQYF. The CDR3 DNA follows: TGCGCCAGCAGCCCGACCGGGACCCCCTTCGAGACCCAGTACTTC.

This clonotype was found a few times. V usage is TRBV20-1 and J usage is TRBJ1-5; the D gene is possibly TRBD1 (5 bases). CDR1 and CDR2 (germline): DFQATT, SNEGSKA (reference sequence). The V end lost 3 bases, the J end lost 4 bases, and 10 bases lay between the germline ends. The CDR3 runs 13 residues. The CDR3 reads CSARGPENQPQHF. CDR3 coding DNA: TGCAGTGCTAGGGGGCCCGAAAATCAGCCCCAGCATTTT.

This clonotype was seen just once. The chain uses TRBV6-5 and TRBJ2-7, with 7 nucleotides matching TRBD1. Trimming took 2 bases from V and 1 from J; bases not matched to a gene: 11. The CDR3 has 17 amino acids. From germline, CDR1 is MNHEY and CDR2 SVGAGI. The CDR3 DNA is TGTGCCAGCAGTTACAATCCCGACAGGGTAAGGTCCTACGAGCAGTACTTC. Translated, it gives CASSYNPDRVRSYEQYF.

The chain combines TRBV6-5 with TRBJ1-2; D gene uncertain. The V and J ends lost 5 bases and 8 bases respectively, with 12 bases between them. This CDR3 contains 12 residues. CDR1 and CDR2 (germline): MNHEY, SVGAGI. The CDR3 DNA reads TGTGCCAGCAGTAACACTGGCCTAGGCTACACCTTC. Translating it yields CASSNTGLGYTF.

CDR3 nucleotide sequence: TGTGCTGACAGGGAAGTCATGAACACTGAAGCTTTCTTT. The encoded protein is CADREVMNTEAFF. The chain combines TRBV11-2 with TRBJ1-1, with 7 bases aligning to TRBD1. The CDR3 spans 13 residues. Germline-derived CDR1 and CDR2 are SGHAT and FQNNGV.

There are many counts of this clonotype. This chain uses TRBV10-1 with TRBJ1-1; D remains unclear. The CDR3 sequence is 14 residues long. The V and J ends lost 3 bases and 0 bases respectively, with 8 bases between them. Germline values: CDR1 WNHNN, CDR2 SYGVQD (reference sequence). Written as DNA, the CDR3 is TGCGCCAGCAGTGAATTGGGGTTGAACACTGAAGCTTTCTTT. It yields the protein CASSELGLNTEAFF.

On this clonotype: The junction departs from the called germline gene at one end, perhaps through a read error. The chain uses TRBV6-2 or TRBV6-3 and TRBJ2-7; D remains ambiguous. CDR1 and CDR2 from the germline V gene are MNHEY and SVGEGT. This CDR3 is 15 amino acids long. The CDR3 protein is CASSYSLVHRYDQYF. The CDR3 DNA is TGTGCCAGCAGTTACTCGCTGGTCCACCGCTACGATCAGTACTTC.

CDR3 nucleotide sequence: TGTGCCAGCAGCCCTTACCACGAAACCCAGTACTTC. Residues: CASSPYHETQYF. The rearrangement uses TRBV11-2 and TRBJ2-5; D is uncertain. This CDR3 region has 12 residues. CDR1 and CDR2 from the germline V gene are SGHAT and FQNNGV. V dropped 5 bases and J dropped 8 bases, with 12 bases sitting between them.

V and J are TRBV6-1 and TRBJ2-7, with TRBD2 identical over 12 bases. V lost 2 bases to trimming and J lost 2 bases; unmatched junction nucleotides: 4. CDR3 length equals 16 residues. The germline CDR1 and CDR2 sequences are MNHNS and SASEGT. CDR3 DNA sequence: TGTGCCAGCAGTGAAATGCCTAGCGGGGGGGCCTACGAGCAGTACTTC. This translates into CASSEMPSGGAYEQYF.

This clonotype was seen only a few times. An end of the junction does not agree with germline; a read error may underlie this. The chain is built from TRBV5-5 and TRBJ2-5; D could derive from TRBD1 or TRBD2 (5 bases each). The CDR3 sequence is 14 residues long. The germline V gene has CDR1 SGHKS and CDR2 YYEKEE (reference sequence). CDR3 loop: CASSQVIDMGTKYF. CDR3 sequence (DNA): TGTGCCAGCAGCCAAGTGATAGATATGGGGACCAAGTACTTC.

The chain employs TRBV29-1 and TRBJ2-5; D is uncertain. Trimming removed 7 bases at V and 4 bases at J, with 10 bases between. CDR1 and CDR2 (germline): SQVTM, ANQGSEA. The CDR3 is 11 residues long. The CDR3: CSATPGETQYF. The CDR3 DNA follows: TGCAGCGCGACTCCCGGAGAGACCCAGTACTTC. Full variable domain (missing parts from reference TRBV29-1 and TRBJ2-5): SAVISQKPSRDICQRGTSLTIQCQVDSQVTMMFWYRQQPGQSLTLIATANQGSEATYESGFVIDKFPISRPNLTFSTLTVSNMSPEDSSIYLCSATPGETQYFGPGTRLLVL.

This clonotype was seen ten or more times. The rearrangement joins TRBV20-1 to TRBJ1-4; the match to TRBD1 covers 10 bases. J was trimmed by 8 bases and V by 2 bases; bases with no gene match: 11. CDR1 is DFQATT, CDR2 SNEGSKA, per germline (reference sequence). The CDR3 is made up of 16 amino acids. CDR3 nucleotide sequence: TGCAGTGCTAGACATATTTACCGGGACAGGGGCGAAAAACTGTTTTTT. Its protein is CSARHIYRDRGEKLFF.

This clonotype came up a few times. The rearrangement links TRBV28 to TRBJ1-2; D is undetermined. The germline V and J ends were trimmed by 3 bases and 0 bases, with 11 bases remaining between them. The CDR3 contains 15 residues. The V gene's germline CDR1 is MDHEN and CDR2 SYDVKM. CDR3 sequence reads: CASSLLDGANYGYTF. In DNA form, the CDR3 reads TGTGCCAGCAGTTTGCTGGACGGCGCTAACTATGGCTACACCTTC.